Reported below is one TCR beta chain. There is no known antigen for this receptor. Base qualities are not provided; no much larger clone lies one nucleotide away. The CDR3 covers 17 residues, taking in both the cysteine and the phenylalanine. Kept here is only the CDR3 DNA, which spans 51 bases and is read in frame from base 1. V and J are trimmed by 5 bases and 2 bases, and the gene matches miss 5 bases of the junction. The germline V gene gives CDR1 as SGHTA and CDR2 as FQGNSA. Synthetic TCR analog templates were spiked into each PCR to estimate absolute template abundance from read counts. TCRbeta CDR3 regions were amplified from genomic DNA with bias-controlled V and J gene primers using the immunoSEQ assay. Rearranged TCRbeta segments were sequenced at approximately 20X coverage. As for the original processing: Sequencing errors were corrected by clustering and CDR3s were annotated against IMGT to assign V, D and J genes. Only productive TCRbeta rearrangements were used in downstream analyses, excluding out-of-frame or stop-codon sequences. To compute clonality, Shannon entropy was normalized by the log of the number of unique productive sequences and then subtracted from one. Fisher's exact test with Benjamini-Hochberg correction, at a threshold of adjusted p below 0.01, was used to find clones that differed between time points or between blood and tumor. This is the immuneACCESS table as TCRdb keeps it, with only in-frame sequences that have V and J called. A part of the clones is gone; compared with another copy, unresolved V genes explain less than half, and the rest is unexplained. V and J calls and clone size are copied from that table; D and trimming were computed from the DNA. The sample table shows about 52,000 clones, and about 80% are seen once. The top ten clonotypes cover around 3.6% of the sample.

This specimen belongs to a study of PD-L1 blockade in urothelial cancer (dated by TCRdb to about 2017). Background for the entire study: All patients started therapy around 2014 and received atezolizumab 1,200 mg intravenously every 3 weeks. About 90% of the roughly 29 patients were identified as males with urothelial cancer of bladder origin, and a prior smoking history was reported by 18 of 29 patients. In the same patients, pretreatment tumors underwent whole exome sequencing and RNA sequencing in addition to TCR sequencing. Durable clinical benefit was defined as progression-free survival longer than 6 months, and TCR features were also tested against progression-free and overall survival. Pretreatment tumor samples, along with matched peripheral blood serially collected before and after atezolizumab treatment, were subjected to TCR sequencing. Pretreatment blood TCR-seq was available for under 35 patients, at least one posttreatment blood collection was obtained for roughly 25 patients, and tumor TCR-seq was available for roughly 25 patients. Durable clinical benefit was achieved by nine patients but not by the remaining 20. Patients had an ECOG performance status of 0 or 1 and had received between 0 and 3 prior chemotherapy regimens. Somatic, immune and clinical correlates of response to PD-L1 blockade with atezolizumab in urothelial cancer were the focus of an exploratory multi-omic analysis. Blood samples were analyzed 3 weeks after the start of treatment (second dose) and 6 weeks after the start of treatment. Blood samples gave median yields of around 140,000 T cells and 80,000 or so unique TCRs, along with a median clonality of around 0.075.

The paper's findings and limits, for the study overall: Improved progression-free and overall survival was found to be associated with pretreatment peripheral blood TCR clonality below the median. Patients with durable benefit showed greater expansion of tumor-associated TCR clones in peripheral blood 3 weeks after starting treatment (n of about 20, p = 0.022). Because the sample size was small (n of about 29) and many of the analyses were exploratory, the results are meant to be hypothesis-generating.

A total of some 30 patients with locally advanced or metastatic urothelial carcinoma, treated at Memorial Sloan Kettering on a trial protocol, made up the cohort. Peripheral blood mononuclear cells were collected pretreatment and during treatment, with between 1 and 8 total time points per patient. The Qiagen DNeasy Blood extraction kit was used to purify genomic DNA from total PBMCs and tumor samples. PBMCs were collected pretreatment and during treatment, and were isolated and stored as previously described. The sequence joins TRBV7-2 to TRBJ2-6; 11 middle bases align to TRBD1. The source was PBMCs, collected around atezolizumab (anti-PD-L1) treatment. The receptor's source is a man aged 70 or older with urothelial cancer. The sequenced DNA is TGTGCCAGCAGCCCCGGGACAGGGGGACCTGGGGCCAACGTCCTGACTTTC. It codes for CASSPGTGGPGANVLTF.